This T cell receptor beta chain was sequenced in a study of T cell changes during pregnancy in multiple sclerosis. This CDR3 is 13 amino acids long. Deletions cut 5 bases from V and 3 bases from J, with 11 bases between. Germline CDR1 reads MNHEY; CDR2 reads SMNVEV (reference sequence). Some clones are missing from TCRdb's copy, which holds only in-frame ones; the method was immunoSEQ multiplex PCR. This table has some 54,000 clones, roughly 94% appearing once. The genes are TRBV27 and TRBJ2-7, with D unresolved. Sample: CD8+ T cells from peripheral blood mononuclear cells, taken in the third trimester of pregnancy. The receptor's source is a female donor with multiple sclerosis, enrolled in a pregnancy study. The CDR3 DNA follows: TGTGCCAGCAGTCCAGGTCCCAACTACGAGCAGTACTTC. This gives the protein CASSPGPNYEQYF.